The following is a TCR beta chain sequence with its context. Its specificity is not known. The data stem from a study of response to subunit inactivated influenza vaccine. Whole-study results and caveats: Authors proposed each seasonal influenza vaccination draws in few new T cells.

A single record per CDR3 protein comes from TCRdb applying MiXCR to the RT-PCR reads. The sample records about 650,000 distinct CDR3 sequences, around 14% being singletons. The CDR3 sequence is 16 residues long. The V end was cut by 0 bases, the J end by 6 bases, with 16 bases between. Germline CDR1 reads SGHDT; CDR2 reads YYEEEE. The TCR was taken from a man aged 50 to 60 who received an inactivated influenza vaccine. Sequencing was performed on PBMCs from blood, taken less than 13 days after vaccination. The chain links TRBV5-6 to TRBJ1-5, with unresolved D. The CDR3 DNA follows: TGTGCCAGCAGCTTGGCCGGCCGAATAAATGTTCAGCCCCAGCATTTT. Amino acid sequence: CASSLAGRINVQPQHF.